This section outlines one TCR beta chain sequence together with its context. Its target is not known. This entry comes from a study of cytomegalovirus exposure and HLA in healthy donors. CDR3 length: 14 residues. The V end was cut by 6 bases, the J end by 7 bases, with 15 bases between. Per the germline V gene, CDR1 is MNHNS and CDR2 is SASEGT. The study's findings and limits: Later analysis associated a missense DCLRE1C variant with TCR beta V- and J-gene trimming.

The primer mix had 60 Vbeta and 13 Jbeta primers. Clones were sequenced by immunoSEQ multiplex PCR, and TCRdb holds only the in-frame ones, with some missing. Of 200,000 to 250,000 clones in the sample, roughly 84% are singletons; the top ten hold about 1.7%. The chain is built from TRBV6-1 and TRBJ2-2; the D gene is possibly TRBD2 (7 bases). This receptor was identified in a man in his fifties or sixties in good health and CMV-seronegative. The sequenced material came from PBMCs. The CDR3 DNA sequence: TGTGCCAGCAGGGAGGGGGGGGCGAGCGGGGAGCTGTTTTTT. Residues: CASREGGASGELFF.